These T cell receptor beta chains were read from a single sample in a study of regulatory T cells in long-lasting Graves disease. TCRdb reanalysed the multiplex PCR reads using MiXCR and keeps one entry per CDR3 protein. This sample has under 300,000 distinct CDR3 sequences, with 20% to 25% found just once. The sample here was peripheral blood mononuclear cells (PBMCs), taken at new diagnosis, from a patient treated with antithyroid drugs. The receptors were gathered from a female donor with Graves disease. The CDR3 runs from the conserved cysteine through the conserved F or W. The D gene is left open where the match is weak. Rows give clone size only sometimes, using once, few, many, or a class for an expanded clone.

d_call j_call v_call clone_size cdr3_nt cdr3_aa
- TRBJ1-2 TRBV9 few TGTGCCAGCAGAACCAACTATGGCTACACCTTC CASRTNYGYTF
- TRBJ2-7 TRBV6-2/TRBV6-3 many TGTGCCAGCAGTTCCCCTGTGGGCAGGACAAGTAACGAGCAGTACTTC CASSSPVGRTSNEQYF
- TRBJ2-7 TRBV19 - TGTGCCAGTAGTATGGGGCCCTCAAACTACGAGCAGTACTTC CASSMGPSNYEQYF
TRBD1 TRBJ1-3 TRBV2 many TGTGCCAGCAGTGTAATCTCGGGACAGGGGGCTGGAAACACCATATATTTT CASSVISGQGAGNTIYF
- TRBJ1-2 TRBV27 many TGTGCCAGCAGGGATGCTTTTCTCTCCCGCTATGGCTACACCTTC CASRDAFLSRYGYTF
- TRBJ1-5 TRBV19 - TGTGCCACAAAGGAGGGGTTTAGCAATCAGCCCCAGCATTTT CATKEGFSNQPQHF
TRBD1 TRBJ1-2 TRBV5-4 few TGTGCCAGCAGCTTACAGGGGACGGGAGGTGGCTACACCTTC CASSLQGTGGGYTF
- TRBJ1-4 TRBV5-4 few TGTGCCGGCAGTTCCCGGACAGCCGCAACTAATGAAAAACTGTTTTTT CAGSSRTAATNEKLFF
- TRBJ1-4 TRBV20-1 many TGCAGTGCTAGGCGAACTGCGAATGAAAAACTGTTTTTT CSARRTANEKLFF
TRBD2 TRBJ2-5 TRBV10-3 many TGTGCCATCAGAAGGACTAGCGAGCAAGAGACCCAGTACTTC CAIRRTSEQETQYF
- TRBJ1-5 TRBV29-1 many TGCAGCGCCAAGGCCAGCAATCAGCCCCAGCATTTT CSAKASNQPQHF
TRBD2 TRBJ2-5 TRBV12-3/TRBV12-4 many TGTGCCAGCAGTTTAGCCTCGGGGGGGAGCCAGTACTTC CASSLASGGSQYF
TRBD2 TRBJ2-1 TRBV24-1 many TGTGCCACCAGTGATTTAAGCGGGAGGGGCAATGAGCAGTTCTTC CATSDLSGRGNEQFF
- TRBJ2-3 TRBV4-2 - TGTGCCAGCAGCCAAGATGGGGGGGGGCACCCAGATACGCAGTATTTT CASSQDGGGHPDTQYF
TRBD2 TRBJ2-5 TRBV20-1 - TGCAGTGCCAGCGGGACTAGCGGGGGGGCCCTGGAGACCCAGTACTTC CSASGTSGGALETQYF
TRBD1 TRBJ2-7 TRBV20-1 many TGCAGTGCTAAAACAGGGGGAAAGGACGAGCAGTACTTC CSAKTGGKDEQYF
- TRBJ2-7 TRBV5-1 many TGCGCCAGCAGCCCTGAGCCCTACGCTGGGCAGTACTTC CASSPEPYAGQYF
- TRBJ1-2 TRBV18 many TGTGCCAGCTCACCCAAAACAGATCCTAACTATGGCTACACCTTC CASSPKTDPNYGYTF
- TRBJ1-1 TRBV18 many TGTGCCAGCTCACCACCAAATCGGAACACTGAAGCTTTCTTT CASSPPNRNTEAFF
TRBD1 TRBJ1-4 TRBV3-1 - TGTGCCAGCAGCACTTCACACAGGGGGCGCGGGAGTGAAAAACTGTTTTTT CASSTSHRGRGSEKLFF